These 4 T cell receptor beta chains came from one sample sequenced in a study of cytomegalovirus exposure and HLA in healthy donors. Clones were read by immunoSEQ multiplex PCR, and TCRdb kept only the in-frame ones, dropping some. The sample consists of about 120,000 clones, more than 70% of them appearing once. Material: PBMCs. The receptors originated from a young man in good health and CMV-seronegative.

The chain couples TRBV7-9 to TRBJ2-7; D remains unclear. The CDR3 spans 11 residues. The V end was cut by 4 bases, the J end by 12 bases, with 13 bases between. Germline V gene lookup returns CDR1 SEHNR and CDR2 FQNEAQ (reference sequence). The CDR3, as DNA: TGTGCCAGCAGCTCTGCAGGAAATCCGTACTTC. Its translation is CASSSAGNPYF.

The gene calls are TRBV6-6 and TRBJ1-4, with TRBD1 as a possible D gene (6 bases). CDR1 MNHNY and CDR2 SVGAGI come from the germline V gene (reference sequence). This CDR3 region has 14 residues. The V end lost 7 bases, the J end lost 5 bases, and 14 bases lay between the germline ends. CDR3 residues: CASKLSTGNEKLFF. The CDR3 DNA reads as TGTGCCAGCAAGTTAAGTACAGGGAATGAAAAACTGTTTTTT.

The chain combines TRBV5-4 with TRBJ2-2, with 11 bases fitting TRBD2. Germline CDR1 and CDR2: SGHNT and YYREEE (reference sequence). CDR3 size: 15 residues. V dropped 3 bases and J dropped 3; count of bases not matched to a gene: 1. The CDR3 DNA reads as TGTGCCAGCAGCTCGGGACTAGCGGACACCGGGGAGCTGTTTTTT. Translated: CASSSGLADTGELFF.

The chain has TRBV25-1 and TRBJ1-4, with 7 bases fitting TRBD1. Germline-derived CDR1 and CDR2 are MGHDK and SYGVNS. The CDR3 extends over 15 amino acids. The trim removed 5 bases at V and 4 bases at J, leaving 7 bases unmatched. The CDR3 here is CASSQGDSLNEKLFF. In DNA form, the CDR3 reads TGTGCCAGCAGTCAGGGGGACAGCCTTAATGAAAAACTGTTTTTT.